This TCR beta chain is from a study of CD8 T cells in ankylosing spondylitis. Quantitative 5'-RACE with molecular barcodes produced the TCR beta libraries. TCRdb re-called the 5' RACE reads with MiXCR, one entry per CDR3 protein. The sample lists hundreds of thousands of distinct CDR3 sequences; roughly 20% were seen once. This CDR3 has 14 amino acids. V shed 4 bases and J shed 4 bases, with 14 bases lying between them. Germline-derived CDR1 and CDR2 are MNHEY and SMNVEV (reference sequence). Regarding this clonotype: Its target is not known.

Study-level results: One TCR beta motif, made up of roughly 8 highly homologous variants, appeared characteristic of ankylosing spondylitis blood. The clones that were linked to disease were reported to be significantly enriched in matched synovial fluid samples from ankylosing spondylitis patients.

Material for sequencing was blood, either unsorted or a sorted T cell fraction (not recorded which). This receptor was taken from a male donor with ankylosing spondylitis or in good health (not recorded which). The chain is built from TRBV27 and TRBJ2-7; TRBD1 might be the D (6 bases). The chain's CDR3 is CASSSLDRLYEQYF. CDR3 in DNA: TGTGCCAGCAGTTCACTTGACAGGTTGTACGAGCAGTACTTC.